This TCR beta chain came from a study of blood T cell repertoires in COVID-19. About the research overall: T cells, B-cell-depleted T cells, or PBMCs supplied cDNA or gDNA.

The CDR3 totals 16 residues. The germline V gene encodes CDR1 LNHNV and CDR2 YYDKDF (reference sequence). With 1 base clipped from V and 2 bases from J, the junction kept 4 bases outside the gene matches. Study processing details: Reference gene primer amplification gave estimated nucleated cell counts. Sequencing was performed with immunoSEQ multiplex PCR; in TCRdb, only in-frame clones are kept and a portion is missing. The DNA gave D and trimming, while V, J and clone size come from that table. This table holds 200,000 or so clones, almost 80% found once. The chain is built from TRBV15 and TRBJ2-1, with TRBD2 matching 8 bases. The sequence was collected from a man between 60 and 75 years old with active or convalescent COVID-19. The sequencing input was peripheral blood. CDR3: CATSRGGLGTYNEQFF. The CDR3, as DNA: TGTGCCACCAGCAGAGGGGGACTAGGGACCTACAATGAGCAGTTCTTC. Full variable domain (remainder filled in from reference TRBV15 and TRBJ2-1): DAMVIQNPRYQVTQFGKPVTLSCSQTLNHNVMYWYQQKSSQAPKLLFHYYDKDFNNEADTPDNFQSRRPNTSFCFLDIRSPGLGDTAMYLCATSRGGLGTYNEQFFGPGTRLTVL.